The 6 T cell receptor beta chains below all came from one sample that was sequenced in a study of T cells in Graves' hyperthyroidism and ophthalmopathy. The source material, RNA transcripts, was used to amplify TCR beta CDR3 regions. HTBI primers were employed in a first-round RT-PCR of the TCR CDR3. Each CDR3 protein is one row after TCRdb ran MiXCR on the multiplex PCR reads. Of about 480,000 distinct CDR3 sequences listed, roughly a quarter are singletons. The material sequenced was blood. These receptors came from a woman aged 25 to 45 with Graves' ophthalmopathy.

This chain uses TRBV20-1 with TRBJ2-7; D is ambiguous. The V gene lost 1 base and the J gene lost 1 base, with 8 bases spanning the gap. The CDR3 is 13 residues long. Looked up from germline, CDR1 is DFQATT and CDR2 is SNEGSKA (reference sequence). CDR3 nucleotides: TGCAGTGCTAGAGCCCCCTCGTCCTACGAGCAGTACTTC. Translation gives CSARAPSSYEQYF.

This chain connects TRBV6-1 to TRBJ1-2, with 7 nucleotides matching TRBD1. CDR1 and CDR2 (germline): MNHNS, SASEGT. CDR3 length: 14 residues. Losses at the gene ends were 4 bases for V and 4 bases for J; bases not matched to a gene: 6. This CDR3 reads CASSARDSLYGYTF. DNA of the CDR3: TGTGCCAGCAGTGCCCGGGACAGTCTCTATGGCTACACCTTC.

This clonotype was seen ten or more times. The chain carries TRBV20-1 and TRBJ2-7; TRBD1 aligns across 9 bases. With V trimmed by 6 bases and J by 2 bases, 2 bases remained unmatched. The germline V gene has CDR1 DFQATT and CDR2 SNEGSKA (reference sequence). The CDR3 contains 12 residues. The CDR3 sequence: CSARQGAYEQYF. CDR3 nucleotides: TGCAGTGCCAGACAGGGGGCCTACGAGCAGTACTTC.

This clonotype was recorded at least ten times. This chain uses TRBV7-9 with TRBJ1-2; D remains unclear. From germline, CDR1 is SEHNR and CDR2 FQNEAQ (reference sequence). Trimming stripped 5 bases from V and 7 bases from J, with 11 bases between. CDR3 length equals 12 residues. The CDR3 region is CASSPIRVGYTF. CDR3 DNA: TGTGCCAGCAGCCCAATAAGGGTTGGCTACACCTTC.

This chain links TRBV18 with TRBJ2-7, with D possibly TRBD2 on 6 matching bases. Trimming cost V 3 bases and J 6 bases, with 21 bases left between them. The germline gives CDR1 KGHSH, CDR2 LQKENI. The CDR3 is made up of 16 amino acids. The CDR3 protein is CASSPRPKGSEGEQYF. The CDR3 DNA follows: TGTGCCAGCTCACCCCGCCCTAAGGGATCGGAGGGCGAGCAGTACTTC.

The chain carries TRBV28 and TRBJ1-2; 7 bases agree with TRBD1. From germline, CDR1 is MDHEN and CDR2 SYDVKM. The CDR3 runs to 14 residues. J was trimmed by 0 bases and V by 8 bases; bases with no gene match: 6. CDR3 sequence reads: CASDGTDTNYGYTF. CDR3 sequence (DNA): TGTGCCAGCGATGGGACAGATACTAACTATGGCTACACCTTC.